Sequencing of this T cell receptor beta chain was carried out in a study of blood T cell repertoires in COVID-19. Study-level information: The analysed material was cDNA or gDNA that came from T cells, B-cell-depleted T cells, or PBMCs.

Authors' analysis steps: Amplification of reference gene primers was used by the study to estimate nucleated cell counts. Clones were read by immunoSEQ multiplex PCR, and TCRdb kept only the in-frame ones, dropping some. That table furnishes V, J and clone size, whereas the DNA furnished D and trimming. The sample has about 200,000 clones; about 86% are singletons. The CDR3 consists of 13 residues. V gave up 2 bases and J gave up 5 bases, with 8 bases separating them. The germline CDR1 and CDR2 sequences are SGHNT and YYREEE (reference sequence). Clinical history as reported by participants underpinned cohort assignment. Cohort 3 recovered donors had two negative PCRs, clearance, or symptom resolution.

Sequencing used PBMCs or T cells enriched from blood (not recorded which). The TCR originated in a man in his forties who had recovered from COVID-19. The rearrangement joins TRBV5-4 to TRBJ1-5; D call uncertain. For the CDR3, the DNA is TGTGCCAGCAGCTTTGAGGGAGATCAGCCCCAGCATTTT. Encoded protein: CASSFEGDQPQHF.